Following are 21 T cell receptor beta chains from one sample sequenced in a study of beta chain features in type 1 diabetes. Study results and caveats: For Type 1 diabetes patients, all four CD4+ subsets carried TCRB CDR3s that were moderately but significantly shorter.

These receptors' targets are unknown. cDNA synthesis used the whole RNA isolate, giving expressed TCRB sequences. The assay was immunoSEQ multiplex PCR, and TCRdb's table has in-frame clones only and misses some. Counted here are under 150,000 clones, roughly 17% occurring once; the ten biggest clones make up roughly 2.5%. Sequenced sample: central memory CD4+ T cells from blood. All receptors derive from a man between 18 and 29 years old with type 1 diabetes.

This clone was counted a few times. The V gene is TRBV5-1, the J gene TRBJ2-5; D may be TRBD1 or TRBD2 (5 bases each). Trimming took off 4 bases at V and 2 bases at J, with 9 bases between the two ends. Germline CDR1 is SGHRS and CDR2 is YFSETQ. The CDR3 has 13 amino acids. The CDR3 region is CASSGGPQETQYF. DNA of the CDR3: TGCGCCAGCAGCGGGGGTCCTCAAGAGACCCAGTACTTC.

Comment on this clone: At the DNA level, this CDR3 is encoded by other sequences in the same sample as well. CDR3 residues: CASSDSNRGTEAFF. Here the CDR3 DNA reads TGTGCCAGCAGTGACTCGAATAGGGGCACTGAAGCTTTCTTT. The chain couples TRBV6-4 to TRBJ1-1, with a tentative D call TRBD1 (5 bases). The V gene lost 0 bases and the J gene lost 4 bases, with 9 bases spanning the gap. This CDR3 is 14 amino acids long. The germline CDR1 and CDR2 sequences are MRHNA and SNTAGT.

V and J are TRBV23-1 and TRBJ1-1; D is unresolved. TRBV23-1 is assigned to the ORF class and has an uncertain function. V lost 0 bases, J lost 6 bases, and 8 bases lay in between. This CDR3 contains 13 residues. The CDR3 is CASSQSGRPEAFF. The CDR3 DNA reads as TGCGCCAGCAGTCAATCGGGGAGGCCTGAAGCTTTCTTT.

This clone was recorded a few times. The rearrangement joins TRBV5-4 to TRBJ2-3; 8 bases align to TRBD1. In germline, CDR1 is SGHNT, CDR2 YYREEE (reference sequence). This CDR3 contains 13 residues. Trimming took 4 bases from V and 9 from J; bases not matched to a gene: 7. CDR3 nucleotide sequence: TGTGCCAGCAGCCCCGATCAGGGGGCGACGCAGTATTTT. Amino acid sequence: CASSPDQGATQYF.

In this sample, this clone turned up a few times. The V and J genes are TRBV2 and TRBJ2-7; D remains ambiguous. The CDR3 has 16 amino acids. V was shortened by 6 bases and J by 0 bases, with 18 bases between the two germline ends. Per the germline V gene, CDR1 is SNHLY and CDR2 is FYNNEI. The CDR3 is CASSVSLGQTSYEQYF. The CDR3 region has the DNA TGTGCCAGCAGCGTCTCTCTAGGGCAGACCTCCTACGAGCAGTACTTC.

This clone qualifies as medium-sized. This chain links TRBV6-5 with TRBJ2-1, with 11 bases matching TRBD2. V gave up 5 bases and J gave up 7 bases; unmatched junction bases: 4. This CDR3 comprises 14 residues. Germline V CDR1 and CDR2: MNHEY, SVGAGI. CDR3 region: CASSIAGGWNEQFF. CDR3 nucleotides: TGTGCCAGCAGTATAGCGGGAGGGTGGAATGAGCAGTTCTTC.

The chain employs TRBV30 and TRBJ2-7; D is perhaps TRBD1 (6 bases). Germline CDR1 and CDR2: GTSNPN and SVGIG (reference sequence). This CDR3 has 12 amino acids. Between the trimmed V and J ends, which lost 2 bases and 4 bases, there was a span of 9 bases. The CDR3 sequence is CAWSIQGYEQYF. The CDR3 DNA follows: TGTGCCTGGAGTATACAGGGTTACGAGCAGTACTTC. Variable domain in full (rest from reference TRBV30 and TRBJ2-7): SQTIHQWPATLVQPVGSPLSLECTVEGTSNPNLYWYRQAAGRGLQLLFYSVGIGQISSEVPQNLSASRPQDRQFILSSKKLLLSDSGFYLCAWSIQGYEQYFGPGTRLTVT.

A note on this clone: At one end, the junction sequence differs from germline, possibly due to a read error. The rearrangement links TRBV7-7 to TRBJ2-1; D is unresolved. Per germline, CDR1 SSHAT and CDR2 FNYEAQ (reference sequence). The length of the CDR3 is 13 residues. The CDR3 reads CASSLNGDNEQFF. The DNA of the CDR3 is TGTGCTAGCAGCTTAAACGGTGACAATGAGCAGTTCTTC.

The CDR3 DNA reads as TGTGCCAGCAGTGAAATGGGTGCTGGGGCCAACGTCCTGACTTTC. Its protein is CASSEMGAGANVLTF. The chain employs TRBV25-1 and TRBJ2-6; D is unresolved. This CDR3 is 15 amino acids long. Per germline, CDR1 MGHDK and CDR2 SYGVNS. V lost 2 bases and J 2 bases, leaving 7 bases between the germline ends. The entire variable domain, with the rest obtained from reference TRBV25-1 and TRBJ2-6, is as follows: EADIYQTPRYLVIGTGKKITLECSQTMGHDKMYWYQQDPGMELHLIHYSYGVNSTEKGDLSSESTVSRIRTEHFPLTLESARPSHTSQYLCASSEMGAGANVLTFGAGSRLTVL.

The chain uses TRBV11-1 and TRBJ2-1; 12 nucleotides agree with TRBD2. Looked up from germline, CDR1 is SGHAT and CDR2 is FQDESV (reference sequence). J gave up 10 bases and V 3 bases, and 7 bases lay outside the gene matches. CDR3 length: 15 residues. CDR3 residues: CASSLGLAGLGEQFF. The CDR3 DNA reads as TGTGCCAGCAGCTTGGGACTAGCGGGCTTAGGGGAGCAGTTCTTC. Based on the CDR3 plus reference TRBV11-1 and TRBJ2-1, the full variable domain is EAEVAQSPRYKITEKSQAVAFWCDPISGHATLYWYRQILGQGPELLVQFQDESVVDDSQLPKDRFSAERLKGVDSTLKIQPAELGDSAMYLCASSLGLAGLGEQFFGPGTRLTVL.

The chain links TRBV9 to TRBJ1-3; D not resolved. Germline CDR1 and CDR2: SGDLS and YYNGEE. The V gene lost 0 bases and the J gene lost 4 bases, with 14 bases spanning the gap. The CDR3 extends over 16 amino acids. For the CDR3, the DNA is TGTGCCAGCAGCGTAGGAGGTAACGACCAAGGAAACACCATATATTTT. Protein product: CASSVGGNDQGNTIYF.

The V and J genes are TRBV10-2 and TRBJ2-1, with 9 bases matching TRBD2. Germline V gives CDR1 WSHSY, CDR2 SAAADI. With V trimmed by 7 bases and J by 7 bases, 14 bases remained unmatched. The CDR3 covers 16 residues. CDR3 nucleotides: TGCGCCAGCACCAAGACTAGCGGTCTTCAAACGAATGAGCAGTTCTTC. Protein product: CASTKTSGLQTNEQFF.

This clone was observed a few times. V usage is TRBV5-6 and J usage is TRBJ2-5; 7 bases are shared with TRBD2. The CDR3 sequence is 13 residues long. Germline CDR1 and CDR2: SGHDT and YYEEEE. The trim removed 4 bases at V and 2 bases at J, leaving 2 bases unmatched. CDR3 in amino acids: CASSGLDQETQYF. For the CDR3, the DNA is TGTGCCAGCAGCGGACTAGATCAAGAGACCCAGTACTTC.

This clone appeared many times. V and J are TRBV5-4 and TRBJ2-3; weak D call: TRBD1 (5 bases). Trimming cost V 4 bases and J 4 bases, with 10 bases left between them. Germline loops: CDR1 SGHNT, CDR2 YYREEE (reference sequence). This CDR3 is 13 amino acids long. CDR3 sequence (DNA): TGTGCCAGCAGCAAGGACACGTCAGATACGCAGTATTTT. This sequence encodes CASSKDTSDTQYF.

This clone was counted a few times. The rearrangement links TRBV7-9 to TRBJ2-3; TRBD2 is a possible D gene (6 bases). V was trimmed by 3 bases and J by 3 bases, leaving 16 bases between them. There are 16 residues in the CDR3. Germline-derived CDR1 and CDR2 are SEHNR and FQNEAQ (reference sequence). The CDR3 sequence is CASSLSVGRGTDTQYF. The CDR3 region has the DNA TGTGCCAGCAGCTTGTCAGTCGGGAGAGGAACAGATACGCAGTATTTT.

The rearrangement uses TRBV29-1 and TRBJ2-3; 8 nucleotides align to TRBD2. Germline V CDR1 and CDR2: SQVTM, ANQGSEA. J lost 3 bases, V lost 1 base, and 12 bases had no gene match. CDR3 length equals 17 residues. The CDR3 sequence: CSVEGERGYVGTDTQYF. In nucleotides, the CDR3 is TGCAGCGTTGAAGGGGAGCGGGGGTATGTAGGTACAGATACGCAGTATTTT.

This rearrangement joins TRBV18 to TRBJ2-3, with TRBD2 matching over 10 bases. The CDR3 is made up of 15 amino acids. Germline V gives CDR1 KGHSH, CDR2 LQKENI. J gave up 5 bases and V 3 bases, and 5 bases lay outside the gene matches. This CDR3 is CASSPPGLAEDTQYF. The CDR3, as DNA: TGTGCCAGCTCACCCCCCGGACTAGCGGAAGATACGCAGTATTTT.

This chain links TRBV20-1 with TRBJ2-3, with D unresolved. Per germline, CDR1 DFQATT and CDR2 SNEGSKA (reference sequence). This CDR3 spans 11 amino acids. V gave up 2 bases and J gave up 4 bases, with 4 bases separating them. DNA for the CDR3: TGCAGTGCTAGACGGGCAGATACGCAGTATTTT. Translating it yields CSARRADTQYF.

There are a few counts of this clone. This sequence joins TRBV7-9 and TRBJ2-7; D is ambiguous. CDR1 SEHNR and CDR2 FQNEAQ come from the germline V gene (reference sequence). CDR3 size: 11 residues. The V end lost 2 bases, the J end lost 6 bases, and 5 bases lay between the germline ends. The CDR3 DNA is TGTGCCAGCAGCTTATGGGGCGAGCAGTACTTC. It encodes CASSLWGEQYF.

The CDR3 here is CASSPDISYEQYF. The CDR3, as DNA: TGTGCCAGCTCACCGGACATCTCCTACGAGCAGTACTTC. The chain is built from TRBV18 and TRBJ2-7; a weak D match, TRBD1 (5 bases). The V gene lost 3 bases and the J gene lost 0 bases, with 6 bases spanning the gap. The length of the CDR3 is 13 residues. Germline values: CDR1 KGHSH, CDR2 LQKENI.

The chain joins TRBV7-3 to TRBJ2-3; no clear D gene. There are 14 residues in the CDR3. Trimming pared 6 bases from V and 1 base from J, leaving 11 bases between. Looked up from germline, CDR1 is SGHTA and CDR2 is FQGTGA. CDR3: CASRRDLGTDTQYF. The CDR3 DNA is TGTGCCAGCAGGCGCGATTTGGGCACAGATACGCAGTATTTT.